This TCR beta chain derives from a study of CD8+CD57+ T cells in acquired aplastic anemia. Across the study: Across the sorted CD4+ and CD8+ cells, DNA amounts averaged about 3 ug. Whole-study results and caveats: Between the patient and control groups, CD8+ Simpson's diversity did not differ significantly.

Patients chosen for sequencing had CD8+CD57+ cells that had expanded, as shown by flow cytometry. V was cut by 2 bases and J by 8 bases, with 24 bases left in between. The length of the CDR3 is 17 residues. Germline V CDR1 and CDR2: SGHAT, FQDESV (reference sequence). Many counts were recorded for this clonotype. Its antigen remains unidentified. Genomic DNA was employed as the template in profiling TCR beta VDJ and CDR3. From the reads, TCRdb called clonotypes with MiXCR, one entry per CDR3 protein. The sample carries about 200,000 distinct CDR3 sequences, 55% to 65% recorded once. Sequencing input: sorted CD4+, CD8+, or CD8+CD57+ T cells (not recorded which) from PBMCs. The receptor comes from a human donor with aplastic anemia. The V and J genes are TRBV11-1 and TRBJ1-2, with D perhaps matching TRBD1 (6 bases). The CDR3 sequence is CASSLNLEQGEEKGYTF. CDR3 DNA sequence: TGTGCCAGCAGCTTAAATCTGGAACAGGGTGAGGAAAAGGGCTACACCTTC. The complete variable domain, with remaining parts taken from reference TRBV11-1 and TRBJ1-2, reads EAEVAQSPRYKITEKSQAVAFWCDPISGHATLYWYRQILGQGPELLVQFQDESVVDDSQLPKDRFSAERLKGVDSTLKIQPAELGDSAMYLCASSLNLEQGEEKGYTFGSGTRLTVV.